The 11 T cell receptor beta chains reported below all come from one sample, sequenced in a study of PD-L1 blockade in urothelial cancer. Regarding time point: pretreatment peripheral blood. Measured with immunoSEQ multiplex PCR; TCRdb has only the in-frame clones, and not every one. The table has some 120,000 clones, about 88% seen once. Specimen: PBMCs, collected around atezolizumab (anti-PD-L1) treatment. Source of these receptors: a man aged 45-65 years with urothelial cancer.

This clone came up once. The gene calls are TRBV19 and TRBJ1-1; 7 bases align to TRBD1. The germline gives CDR1 LNHDA, CDR2 SQIVND (reference sequence). The CDR3 contains 14 residues. The J segment lost 0 bases and the V segment lost 8 bases, leaving 6 bases of the junction unmatched. CDR3: CASLEGGLNTEAFF. The DNA of the CDR3 is TGTGCCAGTTTGGAAGGGGGCCTGAACACTGAAGCTTTCTTT.

The V call is TRBV7-9, the J call TRBJ2-3, with 9 nucleotides matching TRBD2. The CDR3 has 15 amino acids. The V gene's germline CDR1 is SEHNR and CDR2 FQNEAQ (reference sequence). Losses at the gene ends were 5 bases for V and 0 bases for J; bases not matched to a gene: 3. The CDR3 nucleotides read TGTGCCAGCAGCCATACTAGCGGGAGCACAGATACGCAGTATTTT. This codes for CASSHTSGSTDTQYF.

The chain joins TRBV27 to TRBJ2-1, with TRBD2 matching over 7 bases. This CDR3 contains 15 residues. Germline CDR1 MNHEY, CDR2 SMNVEV (reference sequence). The junction had 13 bases not matched to a gene; V was cut back by 7 bases and J by 7 bases. The CDR3 coding sequence is TGTGCCAGCACCTTTAGCGGGTCCTGGACTAATGAGCAGTTCTTC. This gives the protein CASTFSGSWTNEQFF.

V usage is TRBV11-2 and J usage is TRBJ2-7; the D is unclear. The CDR3 is made up of 12 amino acids. With 2 bases removed from V and 5 bases from J, the gap between germline ends came to 7 bases. Germline CDR1 and CDR2: SGHAT and FQNNGV. The CDR3 region is CASSLPSHEQYF. CDR3 bases: TGTGCCAGCAGCTTACCGAGTCACGAGCAGTACTTC.

A single count supports this clone. The chain employs TRBV4-1 and TRBJ2-7, with D possibly matching TRBD1 (5 bases). The CDR3 length is 17 residues. Trimming left V 0 bases short and J 3 bases short, with 18 bases between. Germline V gene data show CDR1 as MGHRA and CDR2 as YSYEKL. Here the CDR3 reads CASSQDALGQGIYEQYF. The CDR3 DNA reads TGCGCCAGCAGCCAAGACGCGTTGGGGCAGGGCATCTACGAGCAGTACTTC.

The rearrangement joins TRBV11-2 to TRBJ2-2; tentatively, D is TRBD2 (6 bases). CDR1 is SGHAT, CDR2 FQNNGV, per germline. The CDR3 contains 14 residues. Trimming shortened V by 1 base and J by 7 bases, and 10 bases separated the two germline ends. The CDR3 spells CASSLGDWDGELFF. The DNA for the CDR3 is TGTGCCAGCAGCTTAGGGGACTGGGACGGGGAGCTGTTTTTT.

In the case of this clone: The same CDR3 is also encoded by other DNA sequences in this sample. The genes are TRBV7-3 and TRBJ2-1, with 9 bases identical to TRBD2. V was clipped by 6 bases and J by 1 base; unmatched bases: 4. The CDR3 runs 15 residues. Germline CDR1 is SGHTA and CDR2 is FQGTGA. CDR3: CASSQTSGSYNEQFF. CDR3 bases: TGTGCCAGCAGTCAGACTAGCGGATCCTACAATGAGCAGTTCTTC.

The chain is built from TRBV5-5 and TRBJ2-4; perhaps TRBD1 as D (6 bases). The ends were cut back, 4 bases at V and 1 base at J, with 21 bases in the middle. From germline, CDR1 is SGHKS and CDR2 YYEKEE (reference sequence). This CDR3 is 18 amino acids long. The CDR3 protein is CASSLDSLLPSAKNIQYF. The CDR3 DNA is TGTGCCAGCAGCCTGGACAGCCTGCTTCCATCGGCCAAAAACATTCAGTACTTC.

CDR3 sequence: CSVAGTSVNNEQFF. CDR3 DNA sequence: TGCAGCGTAGCCGGGACTAGCGTAAACAATGAGCAGTTCTTC. The rearrangement links TRBV29-1 to TRBJ2-1; 10 positions match TRBD2. The CDR3 contains 14 residues. V shed 6 bases, J shed 5 bases, and the junction held 7 bases outside the gene matches. Germline loops: CDR1 SQVTM, CDR2 ANQGSEA.

The rearrangement joins TRBV9 to TRBJ2-7; 10 bases line up with TRBD2. Germline lookup yields CDR1 SGDLS and CDR2 YYNGEE. CDR3 length: 16 residues. V was pared by 1 base and J by 6 bases, with 10 bases of the junction left unmatched. The CDR3 here is CASSVSSGSLPREQYF. The CDR3 DNA reads TGTGCCAGCAGCGTATCTAGCGGGAGCCTCCCCCGCGAGCAGTACTTC.

CDR3 residues: CASSPTGADTGELFF. The CDR3 DNA reads TGTGCCAGCAGCCCCACAGGGGCGGACACCGGGGAGCTGTTTTTT. The V and J genes are TRBV7-3 and TRBJ2-2; 7 bases match TRBD1. V lost 5 bases and J lost 3; bases outside the gene matches: 6. Germline-derived CDR1 and CDR2 are SGHTA and FQGTGA. The CDR3 length is 15 residues.